This T cell receptor (beta chain) was found in a study of vaccination effects on CD4 cells after COVID-19. This CDR3 contains 13 residues. Trimming removed 7 bases from V and 3 bases from J; junction bases left unmatched: 3. Germline V gene lookup returns CDR1 MNHEY and CDR2 SVGAGI. Cells that had been cultured for nine to eleven days were the source of isolated CD4+ T cells. Participants were given two doses of BNT162b2 or mRNA-1273 vaccine. Among the vaccine recipients, none had a prior SARS-CoV-2 infection, and nucleocapsid antibodies were negative. In the case of this clone: What it recognizes is unknown.

Data came from immunoSEQ multiplex PCR; TCRdb stores just in-frame clones and leaves some out. The table shows about 39,000 clones, with around two thirds occurring only once. Sequencing used CD4+ T cells from PBMCs cultured without peptide, obtained after COVID-19 vaccination. The receptor was isolated from a human donor who received a COVID-19 vaccine. The chain has TRBV6-5 and TRBJ2-7, with 10 bases identical to TRBD1. CDR3 protein: CASTWDRGYEQYF. DNA for the CDR3: TGTGCCAGCACCTGGGACAGGGGCTACGAGCAGTACTTC.